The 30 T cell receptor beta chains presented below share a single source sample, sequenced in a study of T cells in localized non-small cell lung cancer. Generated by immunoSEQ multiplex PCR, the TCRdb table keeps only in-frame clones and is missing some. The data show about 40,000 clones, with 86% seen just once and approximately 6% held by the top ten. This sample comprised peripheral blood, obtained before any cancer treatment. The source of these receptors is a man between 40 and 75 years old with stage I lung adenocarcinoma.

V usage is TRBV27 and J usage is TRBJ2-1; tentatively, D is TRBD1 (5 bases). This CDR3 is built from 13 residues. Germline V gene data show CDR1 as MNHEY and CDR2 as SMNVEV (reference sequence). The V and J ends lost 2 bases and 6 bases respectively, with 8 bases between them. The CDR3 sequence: CASSLTRVNEQFF. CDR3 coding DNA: TGTGCCAGCAGTTTAACCAGGGTCAATGAGCAGTTCTTC.

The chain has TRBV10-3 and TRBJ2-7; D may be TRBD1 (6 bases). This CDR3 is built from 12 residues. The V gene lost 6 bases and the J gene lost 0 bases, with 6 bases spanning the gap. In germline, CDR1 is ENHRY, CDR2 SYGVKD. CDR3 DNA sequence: TGTGCCATCAGGGACAGCTCCTACGAGCAGTACTTC. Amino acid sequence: CAIRDSSYEQYF.

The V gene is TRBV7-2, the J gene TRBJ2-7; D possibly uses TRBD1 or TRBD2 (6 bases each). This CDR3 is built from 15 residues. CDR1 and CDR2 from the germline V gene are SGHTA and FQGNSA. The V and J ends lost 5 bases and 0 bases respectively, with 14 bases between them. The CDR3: CASSPGEVSSYEQYF. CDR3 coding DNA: TGTGCCAGCAGCCCAGGGGAGGTGAGCTCCTACGAGCAGTACTTC.

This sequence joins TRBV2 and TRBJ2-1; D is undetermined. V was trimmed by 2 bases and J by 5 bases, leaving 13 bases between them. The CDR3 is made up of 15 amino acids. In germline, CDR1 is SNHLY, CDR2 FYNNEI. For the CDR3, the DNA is TGTGCCAGCAGTGAAAACCTAAGGGCCGACAATGAGCAGTTCTTC. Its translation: CASSENLRADNEQFF. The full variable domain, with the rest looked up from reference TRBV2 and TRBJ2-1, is EPEVTQTPSHQVTQMGQEVILRCVPISNHLYFYWYRQILGQKVEFLVSFYNNEISEKSEIFDDQFSVERPDGSNFTLKIRSTKLEDSAMYFCASSENLRADNEQFFGPGTRLTVL.

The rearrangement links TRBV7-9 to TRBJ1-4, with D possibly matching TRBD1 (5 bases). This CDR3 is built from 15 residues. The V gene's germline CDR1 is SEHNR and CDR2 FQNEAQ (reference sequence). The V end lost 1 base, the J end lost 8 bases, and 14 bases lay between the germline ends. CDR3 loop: CASSLEGRAGEKLFF. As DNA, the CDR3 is TGTGCCAGCAGCTTAGAGGGGCGAGCGGGGGAAAAACTGTTTTTT. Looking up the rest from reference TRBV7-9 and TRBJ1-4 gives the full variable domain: DTGVSQNPRHKITKRGQNVTFRCDPISEHNRLYWYRQTLGQGPEFLTYFQNEAQLEKSRLLSDRFSAERPKGSFSTLEIQRTEQGDSAMYLCASSLEGRAGEKLFFGSGTQLSVL.

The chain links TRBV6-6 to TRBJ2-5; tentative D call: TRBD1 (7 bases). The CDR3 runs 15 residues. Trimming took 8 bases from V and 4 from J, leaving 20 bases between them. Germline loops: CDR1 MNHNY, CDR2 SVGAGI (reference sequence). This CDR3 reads CASRKAQGRSETQYF. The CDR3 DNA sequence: TGTGCCAGCCGAAAAGCACAGGGGAGGTCAGAGACCCAGTACTTC.

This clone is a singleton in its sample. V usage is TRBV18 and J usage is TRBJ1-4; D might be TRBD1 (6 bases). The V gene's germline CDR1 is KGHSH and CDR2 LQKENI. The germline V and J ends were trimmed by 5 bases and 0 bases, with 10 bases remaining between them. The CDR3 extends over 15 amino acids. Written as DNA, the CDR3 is TGTGCCAGCTCATTCGGACAGCCAACTAATGAAAAACTGTTTTTT. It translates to CASSFGQPTNEKLFF. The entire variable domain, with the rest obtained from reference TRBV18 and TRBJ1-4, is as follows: NAGVMQNPRHLVRRRGQEARLRCSPMKGHSHVYWYRQLPEEGLKFMVYLQKENIIDESGMPKERFSAEFPKEGPSILRIQQVVRGDSAAYFCASSFGQPTNEKLFFGSGTQLSVL.

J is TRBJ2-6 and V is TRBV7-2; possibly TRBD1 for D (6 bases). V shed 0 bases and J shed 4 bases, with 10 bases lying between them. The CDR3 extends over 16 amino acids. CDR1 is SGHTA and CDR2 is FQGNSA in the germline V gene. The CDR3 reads CASSLAGTSGANVLTF. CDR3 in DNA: TGTGCCAGCAGCTTAGCCGGGACATCCGGGGCCAACGTCCTGACTTTC.

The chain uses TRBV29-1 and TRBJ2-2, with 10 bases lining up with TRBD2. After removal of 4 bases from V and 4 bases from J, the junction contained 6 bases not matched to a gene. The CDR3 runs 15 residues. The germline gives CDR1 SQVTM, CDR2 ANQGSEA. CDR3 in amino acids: CSVVIASGSTGELFF. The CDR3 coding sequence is TGCAGCGTTGTGATCGCTAGCGGGAGCACCGGGGAGCTGTTTTTT.

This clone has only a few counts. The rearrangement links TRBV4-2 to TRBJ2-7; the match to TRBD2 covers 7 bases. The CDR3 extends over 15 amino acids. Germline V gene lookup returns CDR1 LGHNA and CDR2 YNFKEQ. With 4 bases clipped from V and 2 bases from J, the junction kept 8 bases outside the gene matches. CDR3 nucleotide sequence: TGTGCCAGCAGCCTCCTGAGCGGGACCACCTACGAGCAGTACTTC. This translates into CASSLLSGTTYEQYF.

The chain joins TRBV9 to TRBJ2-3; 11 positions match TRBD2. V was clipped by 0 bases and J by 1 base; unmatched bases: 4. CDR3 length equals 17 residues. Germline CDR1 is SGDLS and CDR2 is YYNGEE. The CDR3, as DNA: TGTGCCAGCAGCGTAGCTTTAGCGGGAGGGGGCACAGATACGCAGTATTTT. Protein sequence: CASSVALAGGGTDTQYF.

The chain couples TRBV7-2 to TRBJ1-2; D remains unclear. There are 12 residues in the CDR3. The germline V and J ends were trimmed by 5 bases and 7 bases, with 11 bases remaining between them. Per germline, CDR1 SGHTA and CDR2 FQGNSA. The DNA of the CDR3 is TGTGCCAGCAGCCTACTGGACCCTGGCTACACCTTC. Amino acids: CASSLLDPGYTF.

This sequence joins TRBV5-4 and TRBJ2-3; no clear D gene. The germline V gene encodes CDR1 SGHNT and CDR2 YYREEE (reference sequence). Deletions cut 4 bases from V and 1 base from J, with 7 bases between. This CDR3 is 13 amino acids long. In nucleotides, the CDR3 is TGTGCCAGCAGCGTGGCAGGCACAGATACGCAGTATTTT. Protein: CASSVAGTDTQYF. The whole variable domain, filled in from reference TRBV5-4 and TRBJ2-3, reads ETGVTQSPTHLIKTRGQQVTLRCSSQSGHNTVSWYQQALGQGPQFIFQYYREEENGRGNFPPRFSGLQFPNYSSELNVNALELDDSALYLCASSVAGTDTQYFGPGTRLTVL.

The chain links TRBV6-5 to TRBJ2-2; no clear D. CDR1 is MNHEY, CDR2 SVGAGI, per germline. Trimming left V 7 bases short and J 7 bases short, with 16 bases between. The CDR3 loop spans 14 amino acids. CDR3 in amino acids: CASTQWQKYGELFF. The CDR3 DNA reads TGTGCCAGCACCCAGTGGCAGAAGTACGGGGAGCTGTTTTTT.

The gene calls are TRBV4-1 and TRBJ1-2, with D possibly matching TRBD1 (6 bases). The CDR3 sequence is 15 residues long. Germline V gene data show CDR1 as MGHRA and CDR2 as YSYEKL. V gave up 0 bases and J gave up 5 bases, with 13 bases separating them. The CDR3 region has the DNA TGCGCCAGCAGCCAAGAGGTCAGGGGTGGGTATGGCTACACCTTC. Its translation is CASSQEVRGGYGYTF.

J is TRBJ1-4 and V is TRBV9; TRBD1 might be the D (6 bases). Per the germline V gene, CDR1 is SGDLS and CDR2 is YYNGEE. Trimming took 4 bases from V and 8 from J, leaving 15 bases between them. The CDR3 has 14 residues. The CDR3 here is CASSQEGGGEKLFF. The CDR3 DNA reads TGTGCCAGCAGCCAAGAGGGGGGAGGAGAAAAACTGTTTTTT.

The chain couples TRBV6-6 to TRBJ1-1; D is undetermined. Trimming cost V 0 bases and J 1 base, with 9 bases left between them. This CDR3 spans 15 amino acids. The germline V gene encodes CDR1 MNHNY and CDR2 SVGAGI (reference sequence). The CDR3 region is CASSYSFTQNTEAFF. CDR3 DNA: TGTGCCAGCAGTTACTCGTTTACACAGAACACTGAAGCTTTCTTT.

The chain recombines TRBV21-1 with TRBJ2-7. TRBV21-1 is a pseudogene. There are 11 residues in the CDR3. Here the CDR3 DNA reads TGTGCCAGCAGCAAAGAACGCGAGCAGTACTTC. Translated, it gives CASSKEREQYF.

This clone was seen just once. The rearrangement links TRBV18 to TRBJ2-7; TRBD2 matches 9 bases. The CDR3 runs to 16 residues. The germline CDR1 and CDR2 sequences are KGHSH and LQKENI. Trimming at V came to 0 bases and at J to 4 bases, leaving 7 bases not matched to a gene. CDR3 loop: CASSPPSAGGRYEQYF. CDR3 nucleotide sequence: TGTGCCAGCTCACCACCATCAGCGGGAGGACGGTACGAGCAGTACTTC.

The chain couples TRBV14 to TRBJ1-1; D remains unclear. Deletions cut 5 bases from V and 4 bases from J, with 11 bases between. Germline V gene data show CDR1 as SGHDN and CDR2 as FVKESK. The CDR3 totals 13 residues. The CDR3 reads CASSSDLLTEAFF. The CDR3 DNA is TGTGCCAGCAGCTCGGACCTACTCACTGAAGCTTTCTTT. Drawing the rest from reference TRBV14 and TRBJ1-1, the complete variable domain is EAGVTQFPSHSVIEKGQTVTLRCDPISGHDNLYWYRRVMGKEIKFLLHFVKESKQDESGMPNNRFLAERTGGTYSTLKVQPAELEDSGVYFCASSSDLLTEAFFGQGTRLTVV.

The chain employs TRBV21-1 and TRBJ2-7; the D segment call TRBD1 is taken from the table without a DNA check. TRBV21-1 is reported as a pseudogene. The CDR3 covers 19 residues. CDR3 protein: CASRNPNSCPGTDNYEQYF. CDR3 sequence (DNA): TGTGCCAGCAGGAACCCCAACTCATGCCCAGGGACAGACAACTACGAGCAGTACTTC.

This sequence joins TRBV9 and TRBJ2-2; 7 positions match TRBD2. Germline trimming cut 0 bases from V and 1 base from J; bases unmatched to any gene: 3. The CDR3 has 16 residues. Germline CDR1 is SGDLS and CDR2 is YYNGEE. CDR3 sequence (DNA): TGTGCCAGCAGCGTAGTGGGAGGGTGGAACACCGGGGAGCTGTTTTTT. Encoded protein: CASSVVGGWNTGELFF.

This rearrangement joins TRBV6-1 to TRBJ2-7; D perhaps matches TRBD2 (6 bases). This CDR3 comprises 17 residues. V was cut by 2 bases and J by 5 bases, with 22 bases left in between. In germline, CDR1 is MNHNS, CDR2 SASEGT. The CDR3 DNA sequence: TGTGCCAGCAGTGAACGTTCCCCGAAGGCGGGATCCGACGAGCAGTACTTC. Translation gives CASSERSPKAGSDEQYF.

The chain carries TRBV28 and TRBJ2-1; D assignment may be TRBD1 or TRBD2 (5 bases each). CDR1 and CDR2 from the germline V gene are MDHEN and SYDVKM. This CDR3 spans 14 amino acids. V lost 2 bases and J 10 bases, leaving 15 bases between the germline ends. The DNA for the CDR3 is TGTGCCAGCAGTTTAGTTTATTCGGGGACGGAGCAGTTCTTC. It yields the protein CASSLVYSGTEQFF.

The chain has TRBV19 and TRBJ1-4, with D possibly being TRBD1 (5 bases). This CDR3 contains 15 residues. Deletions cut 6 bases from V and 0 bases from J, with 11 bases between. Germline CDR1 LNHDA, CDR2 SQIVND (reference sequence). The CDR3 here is CASSHQGATNEKLFF. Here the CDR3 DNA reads TGTGCCAGTAGCCACCAGGGCGCAACTAATGAAAAACTGTTTTTT.

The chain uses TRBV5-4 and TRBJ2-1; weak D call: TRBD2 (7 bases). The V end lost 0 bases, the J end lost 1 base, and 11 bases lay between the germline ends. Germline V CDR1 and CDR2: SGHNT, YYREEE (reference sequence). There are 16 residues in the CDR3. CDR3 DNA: TGTGCCAGCAGCTTGGTAGGGGGAGGGTCCTACAATGAGCAGTTCTTC. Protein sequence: CASSLVGGGSYNEQFF.

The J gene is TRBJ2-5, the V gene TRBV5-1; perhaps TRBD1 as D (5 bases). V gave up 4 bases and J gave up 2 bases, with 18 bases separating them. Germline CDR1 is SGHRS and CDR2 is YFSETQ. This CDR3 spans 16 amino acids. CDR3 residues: CASSRGDSSFQETQYF. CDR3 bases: TGCGCCAGCAGCAGGGGTGACAGTAGCTTTCAAGAGACCCAGTACTTC.

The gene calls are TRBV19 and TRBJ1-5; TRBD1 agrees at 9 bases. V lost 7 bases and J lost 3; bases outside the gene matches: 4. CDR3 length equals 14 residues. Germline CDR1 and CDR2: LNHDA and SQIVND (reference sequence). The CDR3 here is CASKGDRDNQPQHF. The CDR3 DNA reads TGTGCCAGTAAGGGGGACAGGGACAATCAGCCCCAGCATTTT.

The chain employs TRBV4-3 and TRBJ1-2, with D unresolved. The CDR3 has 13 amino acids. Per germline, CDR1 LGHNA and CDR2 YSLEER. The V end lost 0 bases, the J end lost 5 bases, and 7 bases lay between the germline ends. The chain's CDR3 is CASSQDMGYGYTF. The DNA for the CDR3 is TGCGCCAGCAGCCAAGATATGGGTTATGGCTACACCTTC.

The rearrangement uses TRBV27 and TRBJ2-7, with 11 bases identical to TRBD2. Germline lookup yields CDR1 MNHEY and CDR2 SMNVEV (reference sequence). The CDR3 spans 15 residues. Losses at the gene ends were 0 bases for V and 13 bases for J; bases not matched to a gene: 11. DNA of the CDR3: TGTGCCAGCAGTTTATCGGTTGAATCTAGCGGGAGGCAATACTTC. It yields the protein CASSLSVESSGRQYF.